This T cell receptor (beta chain) derives from a study of sequential checkpoint blockade in melanoma. Study background: TCRbeta immunosequencing was performed on DNA from around 96 pretreatment melanoma tumor samples. Study-wide results and limits: Rising tumor T-cell fraction and clonality meant about 30 times likelier benefit.

Treatment noted: randomized to nivolumab then ipilimumab (arm A) or the reverse (arm B). DNA-damaging chemotherapy had not been given to any patient beforehand. The V end was cut by 5 bases, the J end by 2 bases, with 9 bases between. Germline V lookup: CDR1 MNHGY, CDR2 SAAAGT. The CDR3 has 13 amino acids. By share, this clone counts as medium-sized. Its cognate antigen is unknown. Libraries were prepared by immunoSEQ multiplex PCR; TCRdb keeps only in-frame clonotypes and omits some of them. The table has nearly 5,500 clones, roughly 18% seen once. The source was tumor tissue (inferred from file names), collected from a patient given nivolumab and ipilimumab in sequence. V gene TRBV6-8 combines with J gene TRBJ2-5, with unresolved D. The sequence was collected from a human donor with melanoma. CDR3 in amino acids: CASSRETQETQYF. In nucleotides, the CDR3 is TGTGCCAGCAGTAGGGAAACTCAAGAGACCCAGTACTTC.